This T cell receptor (beta chain) is from a study of CD8 T cells in ankylosing spondylitis (TCRdb year 2017). Regarding the complete study: T cell receptor beta repertoires were profiled in healthy donors and ankylosing spondylitis patients so that disease-linked TCR variants could be found. The full study cohort comprised 20 to 30 ankylosing spondylitis patients and 110 or so healthy donors. Peripheral blood was sampled, and synovial fluid was also collected from ankylosing spondylitis patients. On the study overall, not on this receptor specifically: The disease-linked clones were reported as significantly enriched in matched synovial fluid samples from ankylosing spondylitis patients. Some motif variants had previously been reported in the synovial fluid and blood of reactive arthritis patients, which suggests shared mechanisms of disease initiation. Blood from ankylosing spondylitis patients appeared to be characterized by a TCR beta motif made up of under ten highly homologous amino acid variants. A CD8+ phenotype was shown by the disease-linked clones, which were found at relatively low frequencies in peripheral blood.

The CDR3, cysteine through phenylalanine, is 15 amino acids long. The kept DNA is CDR3 alone, 45 bases in frame from the first base. In the germline V gene, CDR1 corresponds to SQVTM and CDR2 to ANQGSEA. V is pared back by 5 bases and J by 1 base, with 14 bases lying between the germline termini. A few counts support this clonotype. Its antigen target is currently unknown. The sample holds no much larger clone one base away, and base qualities are not on file. Sequencing was performed on an Illumina HiSeq 2500. Quantitative 5'-RACE with molecular barcodes was the method used to prepare the TCR beta libraries. In the paper's pipeline: Disease-linked TCR variants were identified with a new computational method built on a probabilistic model of VDJ rearrangement. The public reads were run again by TCRdb, first through fastp at Q25 and then through MiXCR, and only productive beta chains were kept. Each record represents a unique CDR3 protein, reported with the most common genes and DNA among its rows. The V and J calls here are based on TCRdb, not the publication. The sample table lists about 360,000 distinct CDR3 sequences, approximately 20% of them with a count of one. The ten most abundant clones make up about 12% of the sample.

This TCR derives from a male donor with ankylosing spondylitis or in good health (not recorded which). Sample: blood, either unsorted or a sorted T cell fraction (not recorded which). Here the chain combines TRBV29-1 and TRBJ2-2; the D gene cannot be resolved reliably. CDR3 region: CSVQIVPGNTGELFF. The DNA reads TGCAGCGTTCAGATTGTCCCAGGGAACACCGGGGAGCTGTTTTTT.